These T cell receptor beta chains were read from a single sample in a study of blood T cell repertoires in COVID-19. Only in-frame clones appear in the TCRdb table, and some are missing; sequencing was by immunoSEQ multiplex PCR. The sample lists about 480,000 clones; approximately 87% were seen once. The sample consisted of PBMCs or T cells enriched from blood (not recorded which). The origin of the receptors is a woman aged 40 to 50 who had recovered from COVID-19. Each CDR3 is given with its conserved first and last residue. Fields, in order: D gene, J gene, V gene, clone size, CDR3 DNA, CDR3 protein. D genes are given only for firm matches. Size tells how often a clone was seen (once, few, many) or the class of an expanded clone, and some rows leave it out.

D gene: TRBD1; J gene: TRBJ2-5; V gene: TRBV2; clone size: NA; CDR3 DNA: TGTGCCAGCAGTCAACAGGGGGCCGGGGAGACCCAGTACTTC; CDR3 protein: CASSQQGAGETQYF
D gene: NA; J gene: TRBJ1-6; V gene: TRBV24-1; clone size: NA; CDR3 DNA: TGTGCCACCCATACCACTACAGGGTTGTCCTCCTATAATTCACCCCTCCACTTT; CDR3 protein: CATHTTTGLSSYNSPLHF
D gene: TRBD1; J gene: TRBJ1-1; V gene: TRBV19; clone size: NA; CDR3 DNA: TGTGCCAGTAGTATCGAGTTTGACAGGGGGGTAGCTTTCTTT; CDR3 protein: CASSIEFDRGVAFF
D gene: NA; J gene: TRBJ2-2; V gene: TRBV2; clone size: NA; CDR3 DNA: TGTGCCAGCAGTGATGTCGCCGGGGAGCTGTTTTTT; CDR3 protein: CASSDVAGELFF
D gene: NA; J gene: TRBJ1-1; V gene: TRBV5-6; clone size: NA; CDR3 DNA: TGTGCCAGCTCCAGACCCCCCGGGGGTCCAGCTTTCTTT; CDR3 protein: CASSRPPGGPAFF
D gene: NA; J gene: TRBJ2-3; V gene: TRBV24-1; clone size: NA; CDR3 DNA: TGTGCCACCAGTGATTTTAGCCAAGCTCCAGATACGCAGTATTTT; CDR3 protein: CATSDFSQAPDTQYF
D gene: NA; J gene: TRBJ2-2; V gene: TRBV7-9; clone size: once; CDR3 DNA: TGTGCCAGCAGCTTAATTTCATCGGGCACCGGGGAGCTGTTTTTT; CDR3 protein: CASSLISSGTGELFF
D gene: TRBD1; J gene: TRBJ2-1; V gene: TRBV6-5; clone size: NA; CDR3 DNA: TGTGCCAGCAGGGGGGGACAGGGGACATACAATGAGCAGTTCTTC; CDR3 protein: CASRGGQGTYNEQFF
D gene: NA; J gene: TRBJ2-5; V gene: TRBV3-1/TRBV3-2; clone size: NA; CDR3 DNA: TGTGCCAGCAGCCAAGGTAGCGGCGGTTGGGCCCAGTACTTC; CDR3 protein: CASSQGSGGWAQYF
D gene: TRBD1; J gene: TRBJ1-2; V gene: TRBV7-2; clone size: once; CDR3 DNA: TGTGCCAGCAGCTTAGGCAGGGGGAATTATGGCTACACCTTC; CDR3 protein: CASSLGRGNYGYTF
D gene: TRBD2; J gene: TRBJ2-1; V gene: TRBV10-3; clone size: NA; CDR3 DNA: TGTGCCATCAGCGGGACTAAGGGCCCTCTTGAAGAACTAGCGGGCTACAATGAGCAGTTCTTC; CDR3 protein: CAISGTKGPLEELAGYNEQFF
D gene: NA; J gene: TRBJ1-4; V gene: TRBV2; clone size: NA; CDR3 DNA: TGTGCCAGATCGGGAGGGGAAAAACTGTTTTTT; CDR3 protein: CARSGGEKLFF
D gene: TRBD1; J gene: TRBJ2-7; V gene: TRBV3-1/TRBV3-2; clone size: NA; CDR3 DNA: TGTGCCAGCAGCCAAGCCGGGACAGGGTGGTACGAGCAGTACTTC; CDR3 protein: CASSQAGTGWYEQYF
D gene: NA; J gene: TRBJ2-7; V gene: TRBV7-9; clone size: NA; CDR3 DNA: TGTGCCAGCAGCTCCTCCGGGACAACCGGCGCCTACGAGCAGTACTTC; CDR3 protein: CASSSSGTTGAYEQYF
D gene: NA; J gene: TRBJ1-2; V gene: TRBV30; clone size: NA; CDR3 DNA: TGTGCCTGGAGTTTAACCCAGGAGCGGGACTTC; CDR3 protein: CAWSLTQERDF
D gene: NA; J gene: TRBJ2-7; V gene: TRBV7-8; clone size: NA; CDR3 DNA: TGTGCCAGCAGCTTAGGGAGCAGGGTACCCTACGAGCAGTACTTC; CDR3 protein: CASSLGSRVPYEQYF
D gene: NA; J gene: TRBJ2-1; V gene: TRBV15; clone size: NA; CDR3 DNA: TGTGCCACCAGCCCAGTATACAATGAGCAGTTCTTC; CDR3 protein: CATSPVYNEQFF
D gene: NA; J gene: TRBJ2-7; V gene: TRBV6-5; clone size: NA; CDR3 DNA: TGTGCCAGCAGCCTCCGGGAAGCGTACTACGAGCAGTACTTC; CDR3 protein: CASSLREAYYEQYF
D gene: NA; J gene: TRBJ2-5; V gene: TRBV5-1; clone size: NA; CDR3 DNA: TGCGCCAGCAGCTTCTCCCGTGCGAAAGAGACCCAGTACTTC; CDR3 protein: CASSFSRAKETQYF
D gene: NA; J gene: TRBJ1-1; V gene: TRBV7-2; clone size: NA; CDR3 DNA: TGTGCCAGCAGCTCGGCTGGGGGCGCTGAAGCTTTCTTT; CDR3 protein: CASSSAGGAEAFF
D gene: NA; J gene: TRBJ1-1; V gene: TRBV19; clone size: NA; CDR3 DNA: TGTGCCAGTAGTATGGGGGGTACCATGAACACTGAAGCTTTCTTT; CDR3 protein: CASSMGGTMNTEAFF
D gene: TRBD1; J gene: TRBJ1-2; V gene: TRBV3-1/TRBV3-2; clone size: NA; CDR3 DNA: TGTGCCAGCGGGGGGGACAGGGTTTATGGCTACACCTTC; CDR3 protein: CASGGDRVYGYTF
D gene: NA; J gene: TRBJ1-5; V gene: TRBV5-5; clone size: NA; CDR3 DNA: TGTGCCAGCAGCTTGGCAGTTTTTGCAAGCAATCAGCCCCAGCATTTT; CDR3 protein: CASSLAVFASNQPQHF
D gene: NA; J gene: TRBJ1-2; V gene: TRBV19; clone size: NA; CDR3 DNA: TGTGCCAGTAGTCCCCCGGAGGGAGGTGGCTACACCTTC; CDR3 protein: CASSPPEGGGYTF
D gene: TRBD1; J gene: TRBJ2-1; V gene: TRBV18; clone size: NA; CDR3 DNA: TGTGCCAGCTCACCAGCGGGGACAGGGGACAATGAGCAGTTCTTC; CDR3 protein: CASSPAGTGDNEQFF
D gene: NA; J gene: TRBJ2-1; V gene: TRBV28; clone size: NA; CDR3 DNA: TGTGCCAGCAGGGAGGTCCGGGACAACCTATACAATGAGCAGTTCTTC; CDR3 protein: CASREVRDNLYNEQFF
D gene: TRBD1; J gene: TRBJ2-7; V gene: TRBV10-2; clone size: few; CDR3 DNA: TGCGCCAGCAGGCCCTCGGAGACAGGGTCCTACGAGCAGTACTTC; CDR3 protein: CASRPSETGSYEQYF
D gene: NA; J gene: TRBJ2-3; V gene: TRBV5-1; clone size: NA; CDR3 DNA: TGCGCCAGCAGCTTGGGGGGCTTAACAGATACGCAGTATTTT; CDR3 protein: CASSLGGLTDTQYF
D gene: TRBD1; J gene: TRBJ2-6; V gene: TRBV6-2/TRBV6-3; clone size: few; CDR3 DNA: TGTGCCAGCAGTTACTCAGGGGGCGGGGCCAACGTCCTGACTTTC; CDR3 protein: CASSYSGGGANVLTF
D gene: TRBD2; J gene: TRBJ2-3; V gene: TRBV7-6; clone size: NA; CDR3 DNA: TGTGCCAGCAGCTTAGTCGCTAGCGGGAGCAGTCTACATACGCAGTATTTT; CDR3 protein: CASSLVASGSSLHTQYF
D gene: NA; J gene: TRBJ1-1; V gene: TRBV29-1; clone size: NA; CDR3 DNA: TGCAGCGTCGTACAGGTGCCCACTGAAGCTTTCTTT; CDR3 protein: CSVVQVPTEAFF
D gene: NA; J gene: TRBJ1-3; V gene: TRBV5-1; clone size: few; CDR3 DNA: TGCGCCAGCAGCGACCGGACAACAGGAAACACCATATATTTT; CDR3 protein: CASSDRTTGNTIYF
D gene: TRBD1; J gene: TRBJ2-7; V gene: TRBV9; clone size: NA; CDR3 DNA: TGTGCCAGCAGCGCCGGGACAGGCCTATACGAGCAGTACTTC; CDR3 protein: CASSAGTGLYEQYF
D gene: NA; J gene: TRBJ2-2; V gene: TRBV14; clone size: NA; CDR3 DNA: TGTGCCAGCAGCCAATCTAGGACCGGGGAGCTGTTTTTT; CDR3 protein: CASSQSRTGELFF
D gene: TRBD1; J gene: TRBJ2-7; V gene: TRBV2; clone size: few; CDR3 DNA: TGTGCCACAGGACAGGGTCTATACGAGCAGTACTTC; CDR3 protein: CATGQGLYEQYF
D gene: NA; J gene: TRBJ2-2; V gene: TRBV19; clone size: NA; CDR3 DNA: TGTGCCAGTCGCTTAGTTGCTAGTGAGGAGCTGTTTTTT; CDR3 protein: CASRLVASEELFF
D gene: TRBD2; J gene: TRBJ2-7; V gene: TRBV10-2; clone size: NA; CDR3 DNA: TGCGCCAGCAGTGTAACTAGCGGCTCCTCCTACGAGCAGTACTTC; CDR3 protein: CASSVTSGSSYEQYF
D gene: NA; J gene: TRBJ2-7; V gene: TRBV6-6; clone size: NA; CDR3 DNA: TGTGCCAGCAGGGGGGTACAGGGCTCCTACGAGCAGTACTTC; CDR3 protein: CASRGVQGSYEQYF
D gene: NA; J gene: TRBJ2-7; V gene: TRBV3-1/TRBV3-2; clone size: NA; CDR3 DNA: TGTGCCAGCAGCCAAGCGGGGGAGACTTCGGCCTACGAGCAGTACTTC; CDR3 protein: CASSQAGETSAYEQYF
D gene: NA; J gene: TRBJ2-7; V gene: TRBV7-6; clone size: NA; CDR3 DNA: TGTGCCAGCAGCTTAGGGGGGGGCAGGGCCTACGAGCAGTACTTC; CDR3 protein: CASSLGGGRAYEQYF
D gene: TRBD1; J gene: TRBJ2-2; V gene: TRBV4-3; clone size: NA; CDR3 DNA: TGCGCCAGCAGCCGCCACCAGGGGACAGGTGCCTATACGAACACCGGGGAGCTGTTTTTT; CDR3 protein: CASSRHQGTGAYTNTGELFF
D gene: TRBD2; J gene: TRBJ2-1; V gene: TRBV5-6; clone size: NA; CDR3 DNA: TGCGCCAGCAGCTTGGCCATTGGGGGGGGCTCCTACAATGAGCAGTTCTTC; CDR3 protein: CASSLAIGGGSYNEQFF
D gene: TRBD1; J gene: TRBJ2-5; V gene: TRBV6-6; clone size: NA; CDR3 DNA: TGTGCCAGCAGTTACGAACAGGGGGCTTTAGAGACCCAGTACTTC; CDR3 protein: CASSYEQGALETQYF
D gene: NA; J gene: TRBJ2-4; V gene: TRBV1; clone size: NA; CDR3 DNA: TGCACCAGCAGCCAAGAGGAGGGCGGAGCCAAAAACATTCAGTACTTC; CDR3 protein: CTSSQEEGGAKNIQYF
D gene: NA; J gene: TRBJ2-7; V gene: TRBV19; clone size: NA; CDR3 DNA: TGTGCCAGTAGGAGCCGGGGGACGGTGAGCTCCTACGAGCAGTACTTC; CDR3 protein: CASRSRGTVSSYEQYF